A single TCR beta chain is shown here with its context. Antigen specificity is unknown. Generated by immunoSEQ multiplex PCR, the TCRdb table keeps only in-frame clones and is missing some. The table records about 50,000 clones, just under 85% of them present only once. The sample originates from a study of OX40 agonist ivuxolimab in advanced cancers. Study overall: Patients in the trial were receiving intravenous ivuxolimab every 2 weeks, at doses of 0.01 to 10 mg/kg.

Germline values: CDR1 SEHNR, CDR2 FQNEAQ (reference sequence). The V end lost 7 bases, the J end lost 5 bases, and 16 bases lay between the germline ends. This CDR3 spans 14 amino acids. Study outcomes and limitations: In the 0.1 to 3.0 mg/kg range, CD4+ and CD8+ blood T cells had expanded clonally by week 6. Expanded clones belonging to CD8+ T cells outnumbered, on average, those of CD4+.

The source was CD4+ or CD8+ T cells sorted from blood, collected in a trial of the OX40 agonist ivuxolimab. The chain recombines TRBV7-9 with TRBJ2-3; tentatively, D is TRBD1 or TRBD2 (5 bases each). This clonotype was sampled from an adult with an advanced solid tumor such as melanoma, head and neck, liver or kidney cancer. CDR3 sequence (DNA): TGTGCCAGCATCCGGGACGGGACGGGAGATACGCAGTATTTT. Its protein product is CASIRDGTGDTQYF.